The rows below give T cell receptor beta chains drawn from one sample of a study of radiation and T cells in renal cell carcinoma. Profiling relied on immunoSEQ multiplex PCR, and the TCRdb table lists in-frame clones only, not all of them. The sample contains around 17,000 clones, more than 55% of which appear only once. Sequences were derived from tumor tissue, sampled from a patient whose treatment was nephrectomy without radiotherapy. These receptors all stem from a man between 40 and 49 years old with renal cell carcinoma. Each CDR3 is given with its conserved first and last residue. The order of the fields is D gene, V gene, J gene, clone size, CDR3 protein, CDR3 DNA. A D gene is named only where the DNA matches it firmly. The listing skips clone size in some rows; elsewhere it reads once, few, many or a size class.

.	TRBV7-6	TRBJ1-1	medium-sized	CASSLVVSEGTEAFF	TGTGCCAGCAGCTTAGTAGTCTCCGAAGGCACTGAAGCTTTCTTT
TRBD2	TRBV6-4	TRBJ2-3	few	CASSDSTSGGADTQYF	TGTGCCAGCAGTGACTCGACTAGCGGGGGGGCTGATACGCAGTATTTT
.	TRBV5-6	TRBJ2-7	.	CASNTWDGAYEQYF	TGTGCCAGCAACACCTGGGACGGAGCCTACGAGCAGTACTTC
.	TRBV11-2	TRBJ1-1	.	CASSLEGAYTEAFF	TGTGCCAGCAGCTTAGAGGGGGCGTACACTGAAGCTTTCTTT
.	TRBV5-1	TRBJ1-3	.	CASSSLGGSGNTIYF	TGCGCCAGCAGCTCTCTCGGAGGATCTGGAAACACCATATATTTT
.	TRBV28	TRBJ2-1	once	CASSLSGNRGTLAEQFF	TGTGCCAGCAGTTTATCAGGTAATCGAGGAACGCTCGCCGAGCAGTTCTTC
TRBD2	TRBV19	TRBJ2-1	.	CASSVAGSSYNEQFF	TGTGCCAGTAGTGTAGCGGGGTCTTCCTACAATGAGCAGTTCTTC
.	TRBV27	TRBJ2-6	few	CASGRQVLSGANVLTF	TGTGCCAGCGGTAGACAGGTTCTGTCTGGGGCCAACGTCCTGACTTTC
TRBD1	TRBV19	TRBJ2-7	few	CASSTDRGPYEQYF	TGTGCCAGTAGTACCGACAGGGGGCCGTACGAGCAGTACTTC
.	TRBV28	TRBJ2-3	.	CASSFSQDNEYADTQYF	TGTGCCAGCAGTTTTAGTCAGGACAACGAGTATGCGGATACGCAGTATTTT
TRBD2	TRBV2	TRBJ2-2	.	CASSEVSGGPTGELFF	TGTGCCAGCAGTGAAGTGTCGGGGGGGCCGACCGGGGAGCTGTTTTTT
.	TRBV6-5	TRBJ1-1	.	CASSSTVNTEAFF	TGTGCCAGCAGTTCGACAGTGAACACTGAAGCTTTCTTT
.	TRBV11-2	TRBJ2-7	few	CASSLGRTGNYEQYF	TGTGCCAGCAGCTTAGGGCGAACAGGGAACTACGAGCAGTACTTC
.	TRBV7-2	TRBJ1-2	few	CASSSGFYGYTF	TGTGCCAGCAGTTCAGGGTTCTATGGCTACACCTTC
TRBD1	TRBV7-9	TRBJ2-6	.	CASSLGQENSGANVLTF	TGTGCCAGCAGCTTGGGACAGGAGAACTCTGGGGCCAACGTCCTGACTTTC
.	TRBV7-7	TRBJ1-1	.	CASSLGVGTEAFF	TGTGCCAGCAGCTTAGGAGTCGGAACTGAAGCTTTCTTT
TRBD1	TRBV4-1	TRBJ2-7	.	CASSQSGTGAYEQYF	TGCGCCAGCAGCCAGTCCGGGACAGGGGCCTACGAGCAGTACTTC
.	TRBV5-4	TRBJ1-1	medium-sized	CASSSRGPNTEAFF	TGTGCCAGCAGCTCTCGCGGGCCAAACACTGAAGCTTTCTTT
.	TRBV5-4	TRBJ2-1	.	CASSLFFDEQFF	TGTGCCAGCAGCTTGTTTTTCGATGAGCAGTTCTTC
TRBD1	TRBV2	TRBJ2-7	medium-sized	CASTSEGTGDEQYF	TGTGCCAGCACCTCGGAGGGGACAGGGGACGAGCAGTACTTC